This paragraph reports one TCR beta chain. Each CDR3 protein is one row after TCRdb ran MiXCR on the PCR reads. This repertoire shows roughly 11,000 distinct CDR3 sequences, over 45% found once; its top ten account for about 10%. These data are taken from a study of immune characterization of retroperitoneal liposarcoma. This CDR3 contains 15 residues. Trimming removed 0 bases from V and 10 bases from J; junction bases left unmatched: 9. CDR1 is MNHNS and CDR2 is SASEGT in the germline V gene. Material: tumor tissue. The chain employs TRBV6-1 and TRBJ2-1; 7 nucleotides align to TRBD2. This clonotype originated in a female donor with retroperitoneal liposarcoma. The CDR3 DNA is TGTGCCAGCAGTGAAGCGGGAGGGAGCTCCTACGAGCAGTTCTTC. Its protein product is CASSEAGGSSYEQFF.